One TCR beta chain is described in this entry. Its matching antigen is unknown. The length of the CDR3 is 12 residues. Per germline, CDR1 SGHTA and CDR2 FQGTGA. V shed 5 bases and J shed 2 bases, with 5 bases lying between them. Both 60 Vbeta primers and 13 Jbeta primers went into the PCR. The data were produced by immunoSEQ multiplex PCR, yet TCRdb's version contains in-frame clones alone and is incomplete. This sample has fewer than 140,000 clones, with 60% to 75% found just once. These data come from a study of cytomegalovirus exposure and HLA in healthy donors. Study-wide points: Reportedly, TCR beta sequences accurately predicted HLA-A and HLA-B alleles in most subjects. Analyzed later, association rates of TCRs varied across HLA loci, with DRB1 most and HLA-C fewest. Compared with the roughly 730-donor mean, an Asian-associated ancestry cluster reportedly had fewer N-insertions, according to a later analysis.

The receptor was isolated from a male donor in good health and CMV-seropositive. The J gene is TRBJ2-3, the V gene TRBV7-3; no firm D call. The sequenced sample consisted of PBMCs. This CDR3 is CASSQDTDTQYF. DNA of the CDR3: TGTGCCAGCAGCCAGGACACAGATACGCAGTATTTT.